This T cell receptor (beta chain) is from a study of beta chain features in type 1 diabetes. This clone has a handful of counts. The sequenced template was cDNA made from the entire isolated RNA. The repertoire was sequenced with immunoSEQ multiplex PCR; TCRdb's copy has only in-frame clones and lacks some. This table holds approximately 300,000 clones, about 11% found once. The sequenced sample consisted of naive CD4+ T cells from blood. The clonotype originates from a woman in her thirties in good health.

CDR3 residues: CASSFLQGETQYF. The DNA for the CDR3 is TGTGCCAGCAGTTTCCTCCAGGGAGAGACCCAGTACTTC. This chain uses TRBV28 with TRBJ2-5; weak D call: TRBD1 (5 bases). The CDR3 covers 13 residues. In germline, CDR1 is MDHEN, CDR2 SYDVKM. The V and J ends lost 3 bases and 4 bases respectively, with 9 bases between them.